These T cell receptor beta chains were read from a single sample in a study of blood T cell repertoires in COVID-19. Clones were read by immunoSEQ multiplex PCR, and TCRdb kept only the in-frame ones, dropping some. This sample has under 100,000 clones, with around four fifths found just once. The specimen sequenced was peripheral blood. All receptors derive from a man at least 80 years old with active or convalescent COVID-19. CDR3s include the opening cysteine and the closing phenylalanine or tryptophan. Rows give clone size only sometimes, using once, few, many, or a class for an expanded clone.

cdr3_length	j_call	clone_size	v_call	cdr3_aa
14	TRBJ2-3	.	TRBV29-1	CSASGRGYTDTQYF
14	TRBJ1-2	.	TRBV30	CAWSVLGRGGGYTF
14	TRBJ2-4	.	TRBV6-1	CASSEEVLTNIQYF
13	TRBJ2-5	once	TRBV7-9	CASTRSAGETQYF
15	TRBJ2-1	.	TRBV4-1	CASSQNRWAYNEQFF
15	TRBJ2-1	.	TRBV19	CASSIGAGSYNEQFF
13	TRBJ1-1	.	TRBV7-2	CASSLTENTEAFF
13	TRBJ1-2	once	TRBV6-5	CASSRQGAEGYTF
13	TRBJ2-5	.	TRBV2	CASRLVPGETQYF
15	TRBJ2-2	.	TRBV18	CASSPMQGYTGELFF
15	TRBJ2-4	.	TRBV7-3	CASSFSGSLVEIQYF
15	TRBJ1-1	.	TRBV28	CASRPTGAMNTEAFF
16	TRBJ2-2	.	TRBV18	CASSPSANANTGELFF
18	TRBJ2-2	.	TRBV5-4	CASSAPPGSPGGTGELFF
16	TRBJ2-5	.	TRBV10-3	CAISASGVARGETQYF
15	TRBJ2-1	.	TRBV19	CASRGTSGRVEEQFF
13	TRBJ1-2	.	TRBV11-2	CASSRGGVYGYTF
15	TRBJ2-5	.	TRBV2	CASSAGDRSQETQYF
13	TRBJ1-1	few	TRBV9	CASSPGDHTEAFF
15	TRBJ2-5	.	TRBV5-1	CASSLVASVGETQYF
13	TRBJ2-1	.	TRBV5-8	CASSLNQYNEQFF
14	TRBJ2-3	.	TRBV18	CASSSTSGTDTQYF
14	TRBJ1-3	.	TRBV19	CASSIRDRENTIYF
16	TRBJ1-2	once	TRBV24-1	CATSDSARTNGYGYTF
16	TRBJ2-5	.	TRBV5-1	CASSIAGGLRQETQYF
13	TRBJ2-1	.	TRBV2	CASSERLAGEQFF
13	TRBJ1-1	once	TRBV14	CASSQDRDTEAFF
17	TRBJ2-1	.	TRBV19	CASRSTSGRPSYNEQFF
16	TRBJ1-2	.	TRBV7-8	CASSPRTQGISGGYTF
13	TRBJ1-5	once	TRBV28	CASRPAREQPQHF
16	TRBJ2-5	.	TRBV7-8	CASSLNPGLAEETQYF
15	TRBJ2-2	once	TRBV24-1	CATSPGTQGTGELFF
17	TRBJ2-6	.	TRBV11-2	CASSLGVGLPGANVLTF
16	TRBJ1-2	.	TRBV3-1/TRBV3-2	CASSQVDRGFDYGYTF
15	TRBJ2-3	.	TRBV7-2	CASSLGPSGADTQYF